This T cell receptor beta chain was found in a study of OX40 agonist ivuxolimab in advanced cancers. Background for the entire study: Ivuxolimab was a fully human IgG2 agonistic monoclonal antibody targeting the costimulatory receptor OX40 (CD134). Three dose-escalation patients achieved partial responses, one with hepatocellular carcinoma and two with cutaneous melanoma. Intravenous ivuxolimab was administered to patients every 2 weeks at six dose levels: 0.01, 0.1, 0.3, 1.5, 3 and 10 mg/kg. Peripheral TCRbeta sequencing was intended to test whether TCR sequence diversity was altered and clonal T-cell expansion was caused by ivuxolimab. Among the approximately 54 dose-escalation patients, 19 had hepatocellular carcinoma, 15 melanoma, 9 renal cell carcinoma and 9 head and neck cancer. The paper reports the monotherapy dose-escalation portion (N of about 47 patients) of the phase I ivuxolimab trial. Prior anti-PD-1, anti-PD-L1 or anti-CTLA-4 therapy was permitted, and checkpoint inhibitors had been received by less than 45% of dose-escalation patients. In the dose-escalation cohort, around four fifths of patients were male, and the mean age was 60 years with a range of roughly 20 to 85. The paper as a whole reports these results and caveats: Low levels of normalized T-cell clonal expansion were also seen in some patients who did not respond. Partial responders in the 0.1-3.0 mg/kg groups had among the lowest normalized peripheral clonal expansion, especially among CD8+ T cells. Which antigens the clonally expanded peripheral T cells were specific for was not determined. After ivuxolimab, CD8+ T cells had more expanded clones than CD4+ T cells on average. At doses of 0.1 to 3.0 mg/kg, clonal expansion of both CD4+ and CD8+ T cells in blood was seen between baseline and week 6.

Genomic DNA was extracted from sorted cells for sequencing of the TCRbeta CDR3 region. The immunoSEQ Assay was used for sequencing of TCRbeta CDR3 regions. TCRdb provides this immuneACCESS table in a form limited to in-frame rearrangements. Some clones are lacking; in checked studies, under half of them reflect an unresolved V gene, and why the rest are absent is not known. The sample contains tens of thousands of clones, roughly three quarters of them found a single time. The ten largest account for about 5.4% of the sample. Notes on this clone: The clone's antigen remains unknown. Nothing much larger sits one base from this clone, and base qualities are not available.

Patients with autoimmune disease history or receiving systemic immunosuppression were excluded from the trial. Peripheral blood for TCR sequencing was collected from all dose cohorts at baseline, on cycle 4 day 1, and on cycle 7 day 1. Samples came from an open-label, multicenter, first-in-human phase I dose-escalation trial of ivuxolimab. The trial enrolled adults with locally advanced or metastatic head and neck squamous cell, hepatocellular, melanoma or renal cell carcinoma. CD4+ and CD8+ T cells were sorted separately from peripheral blood before TCR sequencing. Its CDR3 holds 13 amino acids, cysteine through phenylalanine. Only the CDR3 part of the read is kept: 39 bases, read in frame from the first base. The V and J ends are trimmed by 6 bases and 7 bases, leaving 12 bases between them. Reading the germline V gene gives CDR1 MDHEN and CDR2 SYDVKM.

This material consisted of CD4+ or CD8+ T cells sorted from blood, taken in a trial of the OX40 agonist ivuxolimab. The rearranged chain carries TRBV28 and TRBJ1-4; the D gene is possibly TRBD1, with 6 bases matching. The TCR was taken from an adult with an advanced solid tumor such as melanoma, head and neck, liver or kidney cancer. The nucleotides are TGTGCCAGCAGCGTAGGGGGACGTGAAAAACTGTTTTTT. This gives the protein CASSVGGREKLFF.